This T cell receptor beta chain is from a study of T cells in Graves' hyperthyroidism and ophthalmopathy. General study results and limits: Through a model of 13 V-J features, ophthalmopathy was separated from stable hyperthyroidism.

CDR3 length equals 15 residues. V gave up 6 bases and J gave up 1 base, with 12 bases separating them. RNA transcripts gave rise to amplified TCR beta CDR3 regions. HTBI primers were employed in a first-round RT-PCR of the TCR CDR3. TCRdb reanalysed the multiplex PCR reads using MiXCR and keeps one entry per CDR3 protein. Counted here are approximately 430,000 distinct CDR3 sequences, 15% to 18% occurring once; the ten biggest clones make up 11% to 15%. This clonotype has ten or more counts. Its antigen remains unknown. V and J are TRBV12-3 or TRBV12-4 and TRBJ2-2, with a weak D call TRBD1 (6 bases). The sequence derives from a woman between 18 and 29 years old with Graves' hyperthyroidism. Sample: blood. The CDR3 region has the DNA TGTGCCAGCAGAGGACAGCCTTGGAACACCGGGGAGCTGTTTTTT. Protein sequence: CASRGQPWNTGELFF.